The 27 T cell receptor beta chains below were found in one sample sequenced in a study of blood T cells in healthy people across ages. Through a sample-barcoded 5' primer and a J-beta primer mix, a second PCR was run for roughly 7 to 11 cycles. TCRdb recomputed calls from the 5' RACE reads with MiXCR, one row per CDR3 protein. The sample includes about 970,000 distinct CDR3 sequences, roughly 51% of them seen just once. Sequencing used blood. These receptors were collected from a woman in her fifties or sixties in good health.

The chain carries TRBV18 and TRBJ1-5; TRBD1 matches 8 bases. J gave up 10 bases and V 1 base, and 6 bases lay outside the gene matches. The CDR3 contains 14 residues. CDR1 and CDR2 from the germline V gene are KGHSH and LQKENI. The CDR3 DNA is TGTGCCAGCTCACCACAACAGGGGGGAAGCCCCCAGCATTTT. Its protein is CASSPQQGGSPQHF.

This clonotype has only a few counts. The gene calls are TRBV20-1 and TRBJ2-1; tentatively, D is TRBD1 or TRBD2 (5 bases each). Germline V gives CDR1 DFQATT, CDR2 SNEGSKA (reference sequence). V lost 7 bases, J lost 7 bases, and 11 bases lay in between. CDR3 length: 11 amino acids. CDR3 in amino acids: CSVSGRNEQFF. CDR3 in DNA: TGCAGTGTTTCGGGGCGGAATGAGCAGTTCTTC.

This clonotype occurred a few times. The V and J genes are TRBV28 and TRBJ2-3; weak D call: TRBD2 (5 bases). The V end lost 5 bases, the J end lost 1 base, and 7 bases lay between the germline ends. CDR3 size: 13 residues. The V gene's germline CDR1 is MDHEN and CDR2 SYDVKM. The CDR3 bases are TGTGCCAGCAGTGTTAGCGGCACAGATACGCAGTATTTT. As protein: CASSVSGTDTQYF.

This rearrangement joins TRBV6-5 to TRBJ2-5, with D uncertain. Trimming took off 7 bases at V and 4 bases at J, with 16 bases between the two ends. The CDR3 has 14 amino acids. From germline, CDR1 is MNHEY and CDR2 SVGAGI. CDR3 in amino acids: CASTPPGTRETQYF. DNA of the CDR3: TGTGCCAGCACCCCACCGGGTACTCGAGAGACCCAGTACTTC.

The chain employs TRBV20-1 and TRBJ2-7; 7 bases fit TRBD1. Per the germline V gene, CDR1 is DFQATT and CDR2 is SNEGSKA (reference sequence). V was clipped by 6 bases and J by 2 bases; unmatched bases: 13. The CDR3 loop spans 15 amino acids. In DNA form, the CDR3 reads TGCAGTGCGCCTCGACAGGGCCCAGTTGCCTACGAGCAGTACTTC. Translation gives CSAPRQGPVAYEQYF.

This clonotype has just one count. The chain recombines TRBV12-3 or TRBV12-4 with TRBJ2-1; tentatively, D is TRBD2 (5 bases). Trimming stripped 9 bases from V and 7 bases from J, with 19 bases between. The CDR3 runs 14 residues. This CDR3 is CARGLANVGNEQFF. In DNA form, the CDR3 reads TGTGCCAGAGGTTTAGCGAATGTGGGGAATGAGCAGTTCTTC.

The chain has TRBV12-3 or TRBV12-4 and TRBJ2-3; D is unresolved. The CDR3 totals 16 residues. V lost 6 bases and J lost 0, with 16 bases in between. The CDR3 loop is CASSPSPSASTDTQYF. The CDR3 DNA reads TGTGCCAGCAGCCCATCCCCCAGTGCTAGCACAGATACGCAGTATTTT.

This chain uses TRBV6-5 with TRBJ2-5; D tentatively fits TRBD1 or TRBD2 (5 bases each). Germline V gene data show CDR1 as MNHEY and CDR2 as SVGAGI. The CDR3 length is 15 residues. The ends were cut back, 7 bases at V and 5 bases at J, with 20 bases in the middle. CDR3 sequence: CASNTRDRPGETQYF. As DNA, the CDR3 is TGTGCCAGCAACACCCGGGACCGACCTGGGGAGACCCAGTACTTC.

Only one count was recorded for this clonotype. The gene calls are TRBV3-1 and TRBJ2-7, with D unresolved. Near its end, the DNA agrees better with TRBJ2-5, so the J call may be wrong. Germline V CDR1 and CDR2: LGHDT, YNNKEL (reference sequence). The CDR3 totals 13 residues. CDR3 nucleotides: TGTGCCAGCAGCCAAGATGGGTCAGAGACCCAGTACTTC. It translates to CASSQDGSETQYF.

The chain carries TRBV7-9 and TRBJ2-3; TRBD2 is a possible D gene (6 bases). Per germline, CDR1 SEHNR and CDR2 FQNEAQ (reference sequence). CDR3 length equals 15 residues. With 4 bases removed from V and 3 bases from J, the gap between germline ends came to 14 bases. The CDR3 region has the DNA TGTGCCAGCAGCTGGGTCCGGGAGTTGACAGATACGCAGTATTTT. Its protein product is CASSWVRELTDTQYF.

This clonotype was seen only once. The chain recombines TRBV11-2 with TRBJ1-4; TRBD1 aligns across 9 bases. The CDR3 covers 18 residues. V shed 3 bases, J shed 3 bases, and the junction held 11 bases outside the gene matches. Germline lookup yields CDR1 SGHAT and CDR2 FQNNGV. CDR3 nucleotide sequence: TGTGCCAGCAGCTTCAGCAAATCCGGGACAGGGTCTAATGAAAAACTGTTTTTT. Translation: CASSFSKSGTGSNEKLFF. The full variable domain, in which reference TRBV11-2 and TRBJ1-4 provide the parts outside the CDR3, is EAGVAQSPRYKIIEKRQSVAFWCNPISGHATLYWYQQILGQGPKLLIQFQNNGVVDDSQLPKDRFSAERLKGVDSTLKIQPAKLEDSAVYLCASSFSKSGTGSNEKLFFGSGTQLSVL.

In its sample, this clonotype was seen once. The chain has TRBV15 and TRBJ2-5; D assignment may be TRBD1 or TRBD2 (5 bases each). Germline CDR1 and CDR2: LNHNV and YYDKDF (reference sequence). This CDR3 is 14 amino acids long. V lost 3 bases and J lost 11, with 19 bases in between. CDR3 sequence: CATSRSTSTREQYF. The DNA for the CDR3 is TGTGCCACCAGCAGGTCTACCTCTACCAGGGAGCAGTACTTC.

The V gene is TRBV3-1, the J gene TRBJ2-7, with D maybe TRBD1 (5 bases). Germline CDR1 is LGHDT and CDR2 is YNNKEL (reference sequence). The CDR3 loop spans 15 amino acids. The germline V and J ends were trimmed by 2 bases and 2 bases, with 13 bases remaining between them. Here the CDR3 reads CASSQLQALPYEQYF. Here the CDR3 DNA reads TGTGCCAGCAGCCAATTACAGGCTCTTCCCTACGAGCAGTACTTC.

The chain links TRBV7-9 to TRBJ2-3; D remains unclear. Germline V gene lookup returns CDR1 SEHNR and CDR2 FQNEAQ (reference sequence). The CDR3 runs to 12 residues. V was shortened by 5 bases and J by 7 bases, with 10 bases between the two germline ends. CDR3 bases: TGTGCCAGCAGCCAAGAAGGATATACGCAGTATTTT. Translation: CASSQEGYTQYF.

The J gene is TRBJ2-7, the V gene TRBV5-4; D is possibly TRBD1 or TRBD2 (5 bases each). The CDR3 has 13 amino acids. CDR1 is SGHNT, CDR2 YYREEE, per germline (reference sequence). Trimming took 10 bases from V and 4 from J, leaving 18 bases between them. DNA of the CDR3: TGTGCCCTCCGAAGTGTGGGGGAATACGAGCAGTACTTC. It codes for CALRSVGEYEQYF.

The gene calls are TRBV10-3 and TRBJ1-1; D ambiguous. The germline V gene has CDR1 ENHRY and CDR2 SYGVKD. The CDR3 is 11 residues long. Trimming left V 8 bases short and J 1 base short, with 5 bases between. The CDR3 nucleotides read TGTGCCATCGGACGGAACACTGAAGCTTTCTTT. Translated, it gives CAIGRNTEAFF.

This chain joins TRBV5-1 and TRBJ2-5, with D maybe TRBD1 (7 bases). TRBJ2-7 explains the end of the DNA better; the J call may be wrong. Germline V gene data show CDR1 as SGHRS and CDR2 as YFSETQ. The CDR3 runs to 14 residues. CDR3 region: CASSFIRQGGEQYF. The CDR3 nucleotides read TGCGCCAGCAGCTTTATACGGCAGGGGGGCGAGCAGTACTTC.

The chain carries TRBV27 and TRBJ2-4; 7 bases match TRBD2. The J call is doubtful: the DNA matches TRBJ2-7 better. Germline lookup yields CDR1 MNHEY and CDR2 SMNVEV (reference sequence). The CDR3 totals 15 residues. The CDR3 loop reads CASSLRWEGRYEQYF. CDR3 sequence (DNA): TGTGCCAGCAGTTTAAGGTGGGAGGGCCGCTACGAGCAGTACTTC.

The chain joins TRBV7-2 to TRBJ2-5; 13 nucleotides line up with TRBD2. The end of the DNA fits TRBJ2-7 better, so the J call may be wrong. The CDR3 has 15 residues. Germline values: CDR1 SGHTA, CDR2 FQGNSA. CDR3 nucleotides: TGTGCCAGCAGCATCCCGACTAGCGGGAGGACCGAGCAGTACTTC. This codes for CASSIPTSGRTEQYF.

This clonotype showed up just a few times. The chain links TRBV28 to TRBJ2-1; TRBD2 is a possible D gene (6 bases). V was clipped by 2 bases and J by 3 bases, with 11 bases between them. The CDR3 length is 15 residues. Per germline, CDR1 MDHEN and CDR2 SYDVKM. CDR3 amino acids: CASSLSGRHYNEQFF. In DNA, the CDR3 is TGTGCCAGCAGTTTAAGTGGGAGGCACTACAATGAGCAGTTCTTC. The whole variable domain, remainder taken from reference TRBV28 and TRBJ2-1, is DVKVTQSSRYLVKRTGEKVFLECVQDMDHENMFWYRQDPGLGLRLIYFSYDVKMKEKGDIPEGYSVSREKKERFSLILESASTNQTSMYLCASSLSGRHYNEQFFGPGTRLTVL.

On this clonotype: One end of the junction is discordant with germline, which a read error may explain. The CDR3 DNA follows: TGTGCCGGCAGCCAAGTAATACAGGGGGTATTCTACGGGCAGTACTTC. It specifies CAGSQVIQGVFYGQYF. The chain carries TRBV14 and TRBJ2-4; TRBD1 agrees at 8 bases. Germline V lookup: CDR1 SGHDN, CDR2 FVKESK. This CDR3 has 16 residues. The complete variable domain, with remaining parts taken from reference TRBV14 and TRBJ2-4, reads EAGVTQFPSHSVIEKGQTVTLRCDPISGHDNLYWYRRVMGKEIKFLLHFVKESKQDESGMPNNRFLAERTGGTYSTLKVQPAELEDSGVYFCAGSQVIQGVFYGQYFGAGTRLSVL.

The gene calls are TRBV11-2 and TRBJ2-4, with D tentatively TRBD1 or TRBD2 (5 bases each). Germline values: CDR1 SGHAT, CDR2 FQNNGV. Trimming pared 3 bases from V and 7 bases from J, leaving 16 bases between. The CDR3 is 15 residues long. The DNA of the CDR3 is TGTGCCAGCAGCTTTAGCCAGGGAGAGGGCAACATTCAGTACTTC. This translates into CASSFSQGEGNIQYF. Together with reference TRBV11-2 and TRBJ2-4, the CDR3 gives the full variable domain: EAGVAQSPRYKIIEKRQSVAFWCNPISGHATLYWYQQILGQGPKLLIQFQNNGVVDDSQLPKDRFSAERLKGVDSTLKIQPAKLEDSAVYLCASSFSQGEGNIQYFGAGTRLSVL.

V usage is TRBV6-5 and J usage is TRBJ2-5, with D perhaps matching TRBD1 or TRBD2 (5 bases each). This CDR3 has 15 amino acids. Germline V gene lookup returns CDR1 MNHEY and CDR2 SVGAGI. V lost 5 bases and J 5 bases, leaving 18 bases between the germline ends. CDR3 region: CASSGPGPSPETQYF. DNA of the CDR3: TGTGCCAGCAGTGGACCGGGGCCTTCACCGGAGACCCAGTACTTC.

The genes are TRBV4-3 and TRBJ2-7; no clear D. Germline V gene data show CDR1 as LGHNA and CDR2 as YSLEER. This CDR3 has 17 amino acids. The V end lost 1 base, the J end lost 6 bases, and 22 bases lay between the germline ends. The CDR3 DNA reads as TGCGCCAGCAGCCAAGTCGTAGGAGACCCAGATGGTCGCGAGCAGTACTTC. Its translation: CASSQVVGDPDGREQYF.

This clonotype was counted only a few times. The chain carries TRBV7-9 and TRBJ2-5, with 9 positions matching TRBD1. CDR1 is SEHNR, CDR2 FQNEAQ, per germline (reference sequence). This CDR3 contains 14 residues. V dropped 3 bases and J dropped 4; count of bases not matched to a gene: 3. CDR3 sequence: CASSLGTGSETQYF. DNA of the CDR3: TGTGCCAGCAGCTTGGGGACAGGGTCAGAGACCCAGTACTTC.

The V and J genes are TRBV10-3 and TRBJ2-7; possible D gene TRBD1, 7 bases. The V end was cut by 3 bases, the J end by 3 bases, with 33 bases between. Germline V gives CDR1 ENHRY, CDR2 SYGVKD. This CDR3 has 21 amino acids. This CDR3 is CAISDFDPWKDVRQGGYEQYF. The CDR3 region has the DNA TGTGCCATCAGTGACTTTGACCCTTGGAAGGACGTACGACAGGGAGGCTACGAGCAGTACTTC.

This clonotype was seen a handful of times. The V gene is TRBV27, the J gene TRBJ1-2; the D gene is possibly TRBD1 (5 bases). V was pared by 6 bases and J by 0 bases, with 20 bases between. The CDR3 length is 17 residues. CDR1 and CDR2 (germline): MNHEY, SMNVEV (reference sequence). Here the CDR3 DNA reads TGTGCCAGCAGCCCAGGGTCCCCAGGGTTTGCTAACTATGGCTACACCTTC. As protein: CASSPGSPGFANYGYTF.